The entry below describes one T cell receptor (beta chain). Its recognized antigen is unknown. No much larger clone exists at a distance of one base, and base qualities are not known. Measured from the cysteine to the phenylalanine, the CDR3 is 18 residues long. Only the CDR3 DNA stays, 54 bases, in frame from base 1. Per the germline V gene, SGHTA is the CDR1 and FQGNSA is the CDR2. V trim: 0 bases; J trim: 5 bases; unmatched bases: 9. TCR cDNA was synthesized by 5'RACE template switching, through which a universal primer site and unique molecular identifiers were introduced. Priming of cDNA synthesis was performed from both the TCR alpha and TCR beta constant segments. Two PCR steps were used to amplify libraries, with sample barcodes and sequencing adapters being added in the second step. Sequencing of libraries was performed on Illumina HiSeq 2500 (2x100 bp) or NovaSeq (2x150 bp). Under the source paper's analysis protocol: Reads were demultiplexed and collapsed into UMI consensus sequences with MIGEC, and V(D)J alignment was performed with MiXCR. Vaccine-responding clonotypes were defined with edgeR using replicate PBMC samples, requiring FDR below 0.01 and a log2 fold change above 5 up to day 15. Bulk clonotypes were assigned CD4 or CD8 identity according to which sequenced CD4 or CD8 repertoire held them at higher abundance. Using fastp trimming at Q25 and MiXCR clonotype assembly, TCRdb reanalyzed the public sequencing data and kept in-frame beta chains. A single entry per CDR3 protein holds the most common genes and DNA from its merged rows. TCRdb's processing, not the study's, gives the V and J calls here. The sample records around 67,000 distinct CDR3 sequences, more than 5.5% of which are singletons. About a third of the sample is taken by the ten largest.

This record belongs to a study of T cells after yellow fever vaccination (dated by TCRdb to 2018 to 2020). As for the study more broadly: Libraries from fractions with low cell numbers were prepared with the SMART-Seq v4 Ultra Low Input RNA kit. To follow T-cell clones before and after primary and booster YFV17D yellow fever vaccination, bulk TCR alpha and beta repertoires were sequenced over time. Two healthy male donors, one aged 18 to 30 and one aged 30 to 40 years, were included in the cohort. Bulk PBMC replicates and cell subsets were isolated from blood drawn at multiple timepoints before and after both primary and secondary immunization.

General findings and caveats noted by the study authors: The secondary T-cell response was weaker than the primary response but faster, peaking on day 5 instead of day 15. Most clones expanded after primary vaccination (96% of CD4 and approximately 86% of CD8) were re-detected after the booster, suggesting that broad memory maintenance occurred. The study included only a couple of donors, which limits how far the findings can be generalized. A small share of clonotypes was detected in both CD4 and CD8 compartments, with the overlap likely arising from convergent recombination. Because abundant contaminating clonotypes from the bulk population could be contained in FACS-sorted repertoires, computational filtering was required.

The sample's treatment or condition label is to be understood as: live attenuated yellow fever vaccine strain. A standard Ficoll-Paque protocol was used to isolate PBMCs from peripheral blood. Dynabeads CD4 and CD8 positive selection kits were used to isolate the CD4 and CD8 T-cell fractions. TriZol was used to extract RNA from bulk PBMCs, from CD4 and CD8 fractions, and from dextramer-positive and dextramer-negative fractions. This sequence was found in a man aged 18 to 29 who received the YFV17D yellow fever vaccine. The specimen was CD8+ T cells sorted from PBMCs, collected about 5 days after the first yellow fever vaccination. Here the chain combines TRBV7-2 and TRBJ2-2; 10 bases in between match TRBD2. The sequenced DNA is TGTGCCAGCAGCTTAGCGCTGGTAGCGGGGGGATATACCGGGGAGCTGTTTTTT. This yields the protein CASSLALVAGGYTGELFF.